These 4 T cell receptor beta chains originate from one sample sequenced in a study of response to subunit inactivated influenza vaccine. From the RT-PCR reads, TCRdb called clonotypes with MiXCR, one entry per CDR3 protein. In the table there are over 650,000 distinct CDR3 sequences, less than 20% of which are singletons. The sequenced sample was PBMCs from blood, obtained around 5 days after vaccination. Receptors originate from a man aged 50-59 years who received an inactivated influenza vaccine.

The count of this clonotype is one. The V call is TRBV4-1, the J call TRBJ2-1, with no clear D. This CDR3 has 16 residues. The V end was cut by 4 bases, the J end by 0 bases, with 13 bases between. In germline, CDR1 is MGHRA, CDR2 YSYEKL. The CDR3 coding sequence is TGCGCCAGCAGCCGCAATTTGGTCGGCTCCTACAATGAGCAGTTCTTC. Protein sequence: CASSRNLVGSYNEQFF.

This clonotype appeared a few times. The V and J genes are TRBV6-1 and TRBJ2-1, with 10 bases aligning to TRBD2. The CDR3 runs to 15 residues. Germline assignment: CDR1 MNHNS and CDR2 SASEGT. The trim removed 8 bases at V and 0 bases at J, leaving 4 bases unmatched. This CDR3 is CASASGSVSYNEQFF. The CDR3 coding sequence is TGTGCCAGCGCTAGCGGGAGTGTCTCCTACAATGAGCAGTTCTTC.

This clonotype was observed a handful of times. This chain links TRBV4-1 with TRBJ2-7; D possibly corresponds to TRBD2 (5 bases). Germline CDR1 is MGHRA and CDR2 is YSYEKL. CDR3 length equals 16 residues. The V end was cut by 3 bases, the J end by 3 bases, with 18 bases between. CDR3 coding DNA: TGCGCCAGCAGCCATCTAGCCTCGGTTCCCCACTACGAGCAGTACTTC. This translates into CASSHLASVPHYEQYF.

The chain couples TRBV11-1 to TRBJ2-5; 11 bases align to TRBD2. V lost 7 bases, J lost 2 bases, and 24 bases stayed unmatched. The CDR3 sequence is 21 residues long. Germline CDR1 SGHAT, CDR2 FQDESV (reference sequence). The DNA of the CDR3 is TGTGCCAGCACCGACCGCCCCGGGGGCTCTGCTAGCGGGAGGATACAAGAGACCCAGTACTTC. It yields the protein CASTDRPGGSASGRIQETQYF. Variable domain in full (rest from reference TRBV11-1 and TRBJ2-5): EAEVAQSPRYKITEKSQAVAFWCDPISGHATLYWYRQILGQGPELLVQFQDESVVDDSQLPKDRFSAERLKGVDSTLKIQPAELGDSAMYLCASTDRPGGSASGRIQETQYFGPGTRLLVL.